A single sample gave rise to the 3 T cell receptor beta chains below, sequenced in a study of metastatic and nonmetastatic thyroid tumors. TCRdb re-analyzed the PCR reads using MiXCR. Seen here are around 17,000 clones, less than 25% observed once, and the top ten hold 20% to 25%. All patients were untreated before thyroid surgery. The specimen sequenced was adjacent normal tissue. The receptors derive from a female donor with papillary thyroid cancer or a benign thyroid nodule (not recorded which). Some clones in this sample may be carry-over from other donors' samples.

In its sample, this clone was seen a few times. The J gene is TRBJ1-2, the V gene TRBV20-1, with D possibly being TRBD1 (5 bases). The CDR3 totals 11 residues. Trimming took 6 bases from V and 2 from J, leaving 7 bases between them. Germline V gene lookup returns CDR1 DFQATT and CDR2 SNEGSKA (reference sequence). The chain's CDR3 is CSATGNYGYTF. The CDR3 nucleotides read TGCAGTGCCACAGGAAACTATGGCTACACCTTC.

This clone has at least ten counts. The V and J genes are TRBV7-2 and TRBJ2-7; no reliable D call. The CDR3 consists of 11 residues. The germline gives CDR1 SGHTA, CDR2 FQGNSA. Trimming took 4 bases from V and 3 from J, leaving 4 bases between them. CDR3 loop: CASSSYYEQYF. CDR3 bases: TGTGCCAGCAGCTCATACTACGAGCAGTACTTC.

J is TRBJ1-1 and V is TRBV30, with 7 bases matching TRBD1. This CDR3 is 12 amino acids long. Germline loops: CDR1 GTSNPN, CDR2 SVGIG (reference sequence). The CDR3 loop is CAFDRERTEAFF. The CDR3 coding sequence is TGTGCGTTCGACAGGGAGAGGACTGAAGCTTTCTTT.